One T cell receptor beta chain is described in this entry. Its antigen is unidentified. The sample originates from a study of blood T cells in healthy people across ages. Using a J-beta primer mix together with a sample-barcoded 5' primer, a second PCR was run for about 7 to 12 cycles. TCRdb reprocessed the 5' RACE reads via MiXCR and lists one record per CDR3 protein. The data contain about 1.4 million distinct CDR3 sequences, almost 60% of them singletons. Study-level points and caveats: CMV infection status of these donors was not known.

This CDR3 region has 14 residues. Germline V gene sequence: CDR1 SEHNR, CDR2 FQNEAQ (reference sequence). The V gene lost 1 base and the J gene lost 6 bases, with 10 bases spanning the gap. The rearrangement links TRBV7-9 to TRBJ2-1; no reliable D call. The receptor comes from a man between 18 and 35 years old in good health. Sequenced sample: blood. This CDR3 is CASSLVKALNEQFF. The CDR3 DNA follows: TGTGCCAGCAGCTTAGTCAAGGCTCTCAATGAGCAGTTCTTC. Together with reference TRBV7-9 and TRBJ2-1, the CDR3 gives the full variable domain: DTGVSQNPRHKITKRGQNVTFRCDPISEHNRLYWYRQTLGQGPEFLTYFQNEAQLEKSRLLSDRFSAERPKGSFSTLEIQRTEQGDSAMYLCASSLVKALNEQFFGPGTRLTVL.